This is a list of T cell receptor beta chains from one sample in a study of blood T cell repertoires in COVID-19. Assay used: immunoSEQ multiplex PCR; TCRdb lists only in-frame clones, some missing. The sample lists tens of thousands of clones; approximately 77% were seen once. The sequenced material came from peripheral blood. Receptors originate from a man between 70 and 80 years old with COVID-19, enrolled during active disease. Each CDR3 is given without its conserved first and last residue. The size field is filled for only some rows; it gives once, few, many or a size class.

len | j_gene | v_gene | abundance | CDR3aa
12 | TRBJ2-7 | TRBV7-2 | . | ASSADRGTFEQY
10 | TRBJ1-1 | TRBV7-2 | . | ASSLDLYGAF
14 | TRBJ1-5 | TRBV28 | . | ASSLLQGTGNQPQH
13 | TRBJ2-7 | TRBV6-2/TRBV6-3 | . | ASSDGISSSYEQY
13 | TRBJ2-7 | TRBV19 | . | ASRVRGQGIDEQY
12 | TRBJ1-5 | TRBV5-6 | . | ASRGSGDNQPQH
11 | TRBJ1-1 | TRBV5-8 | . | ASPGQVNTEAF
11 | TRBJ1-5 | TRBV28 | . | ASSFRTPHSQH
10 | TRBJ1-6 | TRBV7-9 | once | ASSRQGSPLH
12 | TRBJ1-2 | TRBV5-1 | . | ASTREGMNYGYT
16 | TRBJ1-2 | TRBV21-1 | . | ASSKLGDRGRVMDGYT
13 | TRBJ2-1 | TRBV29-1 | . | SVYLAGLGYNEQF
12 | TRBJ1-4 | TRBV29-1 | . | SVGGPPTNEKLF
10 | TRBJ2-7 | TRBV30 | . | AWRGQGVEQY
12 | TRBJ2-2 | TRBV9 | few | ASSPQGIIGELF
12 | TRBJ2-7 | TRBV2 | . | ASRGDRATYEQY
13 | TRBJ2-3 | TRBV11-1 | few | ASSPWGGSTDTQY
14 | TRBJ1-4 | TRBV5-1 | few | ASSHRDRGANEKLF
17 | TRBJ2-4 | TRBV4-3 | . | ASSQRLAGGPIAKNIQY
13 | TRBJ2-1 | TRBV28 | few | ATGMRTSGSPEQF
13 | TRBJ2-4 | TRBV19 | . | ASSSYEEAKNIQY
13 | TRBJ1-6 | TRBV7-2 | . | ASSLDRAYNSPLH
12 | TRBJ1-2 | TRBV27 | . | ASSFLQGYYGYT
12 | TRBJ1-1 | TRBV7-3 | . | ASSIQGMSTEAF
11 | TRBJ2-7 | TRBV11-2 | . | ASSGQGANEQY
15 | TRBJ1-4 | TRBV18 | . | ASSPGTGGGTNEKLF
12 | TRBJ1-4 | TRBV19 | . | ASSTTGGNEKLF
14 | TRBJ2-1 | TRBV27 | once | ASSFSYFSSYNEQF
14 | TRBJ1-1 | TRBV18 | . | ASSLQGTLMNTEAF
14 | TRBJ1-4 | TRBV9 | few | ASSVGTGLTNEKLF
13 | TRBJ1-5 | TRBV27 | few | ASRRVGQMGQPQH
14 | TRBJ2-2 | TRBV6-1 | . | ASSEAGVRNTGELF
13 | TRBJ2-5 | TRBV23-1 | . | ASSQLEALRETQY
13 | TRBJ1-5 | TRBV28 | few | ASRNRGPINQPQH
14 | TRBJ1-4 | TRBV15 | . | ATSRGYDRAREKLF
12 | TRBJ2-7 | TRBV27 | . | ASSLLAGGGEQY
11 | TRBJ2-1 | TRBV6-2/TRBV6-3 | . | ASSRTGRNEQF
14 | TRBJ1-2 | TRBV28 | few | ASSDIQARGKYGYT
12 | TRBJ1-1 | TRBV25-1 | . | ASSVRDRGSEAF
12 | TRBJ1-4 | TRBV30 | . | AWSDIATNEKLF
11 | TRBJ1-3 | TRBV3-1/TRBV3-2 | . | ASSLHSGNTIY
12 | TRBJ1-2 | TRBV6-1 | . | ASSENNRGGGYT
10 | TRBJ1-2 | TRBV7-9 | . | ASSLAGNGYT
17 | TRBJ1-2 | TRBV9 | . | ASSVAPTGKGRANYGYT
12 | TRBJ1-1 | TRBV7-8 | . | ASSLGLLNTEAF